The 19 T cell receptor beta chains listed next were all sequenced from one sample in a study of beta chain features in type 1 diabetes. The sequenced template was cDNA made from the entire isolated RNA. Sequencing was performed with immunoSEQ multiplex PCR; in TCRdb, only in-frame clones are kept and a portion is missing. The top ten hold 0.044% of the sample, which has some 360,000 clones, 20% seen once. Sequencing was performed on naive CD4+ T cells from blood. Source of these receptors: a woman younger than 30 in good health.

This clone was seen a few times. V is TRBV7-8 and J is TRBJ1-5; no clear D gene. The CDR3 totals 16 residues. V was clipped by 2 bases and J by 5 bases, with 16 bases between them. Germline CDR1 is SGHVS and CDR2 is FQNEAQ. In DNA form, the CDR3 reads TGTGCCAGCAGCTTACGGAGGGTCTTAGTGTATCAGCCCCAGCATTTT. Protein product: CASSLRRVLVYQPQHF.

This clone was counted a few times. The chain combines TRBV18 with TRBJ1-2, with D uncertain. V was trimmed by 2 bases and J by 4 bases, leaving 14 bases between them. Germline CDR1 and CDR2: KGHSH and LQKENI. The CDR3 is 15 amino acids. CDR3 DNA sequence: TGTGCCAGCTCACCAGGGCAGGAGGCGACCTATGGCTACACCTTC. It yields the protein CASSPGQEATYGYTF.

This chain links TRBV7-9 with TRBJ2-3, with TRBD1 matching over 9 bases. Germline values: CDR1 SEHNR, CDR2 FQNEAQ (reference sequence). V trimming: 10 bases; J trimming: 0 bases; junction bases outside the gene matches: 8. This CDR3 has 15 amino acids. Here the CDR3 DNA reads TGTGCCACCGCCTTGGACAGGGGAAGCACAGATACGCAGTATTTT. This translates into CATALDRGSTDTQYF.

This clone turned up a few times. The V and J genes are TRBV5-1 and TRBJ2-3, with D uncertain. Trimming left V 0 bases short and J 6 bases short, with 5 bases between. The CDR3 covers 12 residues. CDR1 is SGHRS and CDR2 is YFSETQ in the germline V gene. The chain's CDR3 is CASSLASDTQYF. The CDR3 coding sequence is TGCGCCAGCAGCTTGGCAAGCGATACGCAGTATTTT. Full variable domain (rest looked up from reference TRBV5-1 and TRBJ2-3): KAGVTQTPRYLIKTRGQQVTLSCSPISGHRSVSWYQQTPGQGLQFLFEYFSETQRNKGNFPGRFSGRQFSNSRSEMNVSTLELGDSALYLCASSLASDTQYFGPGTRLTVL.

CDR3 nucleotide sequence: TGTGCCAGCAGCCAACCCCAGGCGGGAGGGTTCACAGATACGCAGTATTTT. This sequence encodes CASSQPQAGGFTDTQYF. The rearrangement joins TRBV7-2 to TRBJ2-3, with 9 bases aligning to TRBD2. V dropped 5 bases and J dropped 2; count of bases not matched to a gene: 11. The CDR3 is 17 amino acids. CDR1 is SGHTA, CDR2 FQGNSA, per germline. The complete variable domain, with remaining parts taken from reference TRBV7-2 and TRBJ2-3, reads GAGVSQSPSNKVTEKGKDVELRCDPISGHTALYWYRQSLGQGLEFLIYFQGNSAPDKSGLPSDRFSAERTGGSVSTLTIQRTQQEDSAVYLCASSQPQAGGFTDTQYFGPGTRLTVL.

The chain employs TRBV6-5 and TRBJ1-6; unclear D gene. The CDR3 covers 14 residues. V shed 4 bases and J shed 13 bases, with 17 bases lying between them. Per the germline V gene, CDR1 is MNHEY and CDR2 is SVGAGI. CDR3 DNA sequence: TGTGCCAGCAGTTCTGGACTGGCAATGAGTCCCCTCCACTTT. Translation gives CASSSGLAMSPLHF.

The chain carries TRBV29-1 and TRBJ1-2; D ambiguous. Trimming shortened V by 3 bases and J by 0 bases, and 20 bases separated the two germline ends. CDR3 length: 17 amino acids. Germline lookup yields CDR1 SQVTM and CDR2 ANQGSEA. CDR3 amino acids: CSVDVEADWIPNYGYTF. CDR3 sequence (DNA): TGCAGCGTTGATGTAGAGGCGGACTGGATACCTAACTATGGCTACACCTTC.

J is TRBJ2-5 and V is TRBV7-8; no firm D call. Germline V gives CDR1 SGHVS, CDR2 FQNEAQ. V shed 0 bases and J shed 5 bases, with 16 bases lying between them. This CDR3 is 16 amino acids long. CDR3 sequence: CASSLARWALRETQYF. As DNA, the CDR3 is TGTGCCAGCAGCTTAGCGCGCTGGGCCTTAAGGGAGACCCAGTACTTC. The full variable domain, completed using reference TRBV7-8 and TRBJ2-5, is GAGVSQSPRYKVAKRGQDVALRCDPISGHVSLFWYQQALGQGPEFLTYFQNEAQLDKSGLPSDRFFAERPEGSVSTLKIQRTQQEDSAVYLCASSLARWALRETQYFGPGTRLLVL.

The chain joins TRBV30 to TRBJ1-3; D remains unclear. This CDR3 has 15 residues. V lost 3 bases, J lost 0 bases, and 12 bases lay in between. Looked up from germline, CDR1 is GTSNPN and CDR2 is SVGIG (reference sequence). CDR3 sequence (DNA): TGTGCCTGGAGCCTTTCCGTTATCTCTGGAAACACCATATATTTT. Protein product: CAWSLSVISGNTIYF.

This clone has just a few counts. The rearrangement joins TRBV13 to TRBJ2-7; 9 bases are shared with TRBD1. CDR1 and CDR2 (germline): PRHDT, FYEKMQ (reference sequence). V lost 4 bases, J lost 5 bases, and 12 bases stayed unmatched. This CDR3 is built from 16 residues. The DNA for the CDR3 is TGTGCCAGCAGCTCGCCACCGGGACAGGGTATCCACGAGCAGTACTTC. It is translated as CASSSPPGQGIHEQYF.

The chain recombines TRBV30 with TRBJ1-1; the D is unclear. The CDR3 totals 12 residues. From germline, CDR1 is GTSNPN and CDR2 SVGIG (reference sequence). Trimming stripped 8 bases from V and 6 bases from J, with 16 bases between. The CDR3 loop reads CAVHRGGPEAFF. For the CDR3, the DNA is TGTGCCGTGCACCGGGGAGGCCCTGAAGCTTTCTTT.

V and J are TRBV14 and TRBJ2-7, with TRBD2 identical over 7 bases. This CDR3 has 14 residues. The germline V gene encodes CDR1 SGHDN and CDR2 FVKESK. V lost 4 bases, J lost 3 bases, and 6 bases stayed unmatched. CDR3 DNA sequence: TGTGCCAGCAGCCGTGGCGGGAGCAGCTACGAGCAGTACTTC. As protein: CASSRGGSSYEQYF.

The V call is TRBV7-8, the J call TRBJ2-7; 7 bases agree with TRBD1. Germline CDR1 is SGHVS and CDR2 is FQNEAQ. The length of the CDR3 is 15 residues. V shed 5 bases and J 0 bases; nucleotides not matched to a gene: 7. This CDR3 is CASSARQGFSYEQYF. CDR3 DNA: TGTGCCAGCAGCGCCCGACAGGGATTCTCCTACGAGCAGTACTTC.

This clone was observed a few times. This chain uses TRBV30 with TRBJ2-1, with 13 bases identical to TRBD2. The CDR3 is 14 residues long. Germline CDR1 is GTSNPN and CDR2 is SVGIG (reference sequence). The V segment lost 6 bases and the J segment 8 bases; nucleotides outside the gene matches: 7. CDR3 nucleotides: TGTGCCTGTCATACTAGCGGGGGGGCAGATGAGCAGTTCTTC. Translated: CACHTSGGADEQFF.

V is TRBV14 and J is TRBJ2-7; D is perhaps TRBD1 (5 bases). Germline V CDR1 and CDR2: SGHDN, FVKESK. CDR3 length equals 14 residues. V lost 2 bases and J 2 bases, leaving 10 bases between the germline ends. As DNA, the CDR3 is TGTGCCAGCAGCCAATTTAGGACACCCTACGAGCAGTACTTC. It yields the protein CASSQFRTPYEQYF. Together with reference TRBV14 and TRBJ2-7, the CDR3 gives the full variable domain: EAGVTQFPSHSVIEKGQTVTLRCDPISGHDNLYWYRRVMGKEIKFLLHFVKESKQDESGMPNNRFLAERTGGTYSTLKVQPAELEDSGVYFCASSQFRTPYEQYFGPGTRLTVT.

The gene calls are TRBV4-2 and TRBJ1-1, with D possibly TRBD1 on 6 matching bases. The CDR3 consists of 15 residues. With 1 base removed from V and 11 bases from J, the gap between germline ends came to 20 bases. Looked up from germline, CDR1 is LGHNA and CDR2 is YNFKEQ. CDR3 region: CASSQGTGPLVWAFF. CDR3 in DNA: TGTGCCAGCAGCCAAGGAACAGGGCCTTTGGTGTGGGCTTTCTTT.

This clone was counted only a few times. V gene TRBV5-5 combines with J gene TRBJ1-5; 7 nucleotides agree with TRBD1. The V and J ends lost 4 bases and 5 bases, in that order; junction bases with no gene match: 9. The CDR3 is 15 residues long. Per germline, CDR1 SGHKS and CDR2 YYEKEE (reference sequence). The CDR3: CASSPLGRGDQPQHF. The DNA of the CDR3 is TGTGCCAGCAGCCCCCTCGGCAGGGGGGATCAGCCCCAGCATTTT.

The chain links TRBV30 to TRBJ1-1, with unresolved D. The CDR3 has 12 residues. The V and J ends lost 8 bases and 4 bases respectively, with 14 bases between them. Germline V gives CDR1 GTSNPN, CDR2 SVGIG (reference sequence). The CDR3 spells CAREGGGTEAFF. The CDR3 coding sequence is TGTGCCCGGGAGGGCGGTGGCACTGAAGCTTTCTTT.

This clone was observed a few times. The CDR3 spells CASSRLAHPTDTQYF. The CDR3, as DNA: TGTGCCAGCTCGAGGCTAGCCCACCCCACAGATACGCAGTATTTT. The chain employs TRBV18 and TRBJ2-3, with D possibly TRBD2 on 5 matching bases. V gave up 6 bases and J gave up 2 bases, with 15 bases separating them. The CDR3 length is 15 residues. The germline V gene encodes CDR1 KGHSH and CDR2 LQKENI.